The T cell receptor (beta chain) described here comes from a study of long-term antiretroviral therapy in people with HIV. Study-wide results and caveats: ART adherence, viral resistance and therapy changes went unrecorded.

At the survey level, the v3.0 immunoSEQ assay was run. Here immunoSEQ multiplex PCR was the method, and the copy in TCRdb shows in-frame clones only, minus some. Of approximately 18,000 clones listed, roughly 80% were seen once; the top ten hold about 15%. This clone was seen once. Its antigen is unidentified. CDR3 length equals 15 residues. Germline CDR1 and CDR2: LGHNA and YSLEER. J was trimmed by 8 bases and V by 0 bases; bases with no gene match: 6. The specimen was unsorted PBMCs, collected roughly 2.2 years before starting antiretroviral therapy. The chain employs TRBV4-3 and TRBJ1-4; 7 nucleotides align to TRBD1. The clonotype comes from a man aged 30 to 39 with HIV. DNA of the CDR3: TGCGCCAGCAGCCAAGAAAAGGGACAGCCAGAAAAACTGTTTTTT. This translates into CASSQEKGQPEKLFF.